This T cell receptor beta chain was found in a study of blood T cell repertoires in COVID-19. The CDR3 has 15 residues. Germline values: CDR1 LNHDA, CDR2 SQIVND (reference sequence). The V and J ends lost 6 bases and 1 base respectively, with 13 bases between them. Profiled with immunoSEQ multiplex PCR; TCRdb holds only in-frame clones, not every one. This table has around 200,000 clones, 75% to 90% appearing once. This rearrangement joins TRBV19 to TRBJ1-3, with D hard to call. This clonotype was sampled from a human donor with active or convalescent COVID-19. The donor label of this sample is uncertain. Sequenced material: peripheral blood. DNA for the CDR3: TGTGCCAGTAGGCCCCGCGGGCCTTCTGGAAACACCATATATTTT. Amino acids: CASRPRGPSGNTIYF.